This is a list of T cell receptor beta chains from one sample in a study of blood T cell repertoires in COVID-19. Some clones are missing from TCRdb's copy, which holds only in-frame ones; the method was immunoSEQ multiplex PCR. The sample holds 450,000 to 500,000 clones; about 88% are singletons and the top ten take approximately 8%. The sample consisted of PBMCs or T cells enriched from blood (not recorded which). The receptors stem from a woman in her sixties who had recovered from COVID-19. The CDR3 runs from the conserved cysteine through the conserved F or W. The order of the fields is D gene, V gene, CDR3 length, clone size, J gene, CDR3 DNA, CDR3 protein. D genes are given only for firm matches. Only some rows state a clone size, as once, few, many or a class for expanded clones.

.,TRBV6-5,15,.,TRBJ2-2,TGTGCCAGCAGCCCGGCAGCAGGGTGGACCGGGGAGCTGTTTTTT,CASSPAAGWTGELFF
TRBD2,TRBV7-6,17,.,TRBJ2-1,TGTGCCAGCAGCCCCTACGTCGGGGGGGGACTACTCAATGAGCAGTTCTTC,CASSPYVGGGLLNEQFF
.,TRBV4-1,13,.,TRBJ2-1,TGCGCCAGCAGCCAAGGTTACAGGAATGAGCAGTTCTTC,CASSQGYRNEQFF
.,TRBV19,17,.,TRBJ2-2,TGTGCCAGTAGTCCCGCGGGTTTGGCAGCCAACACCGGGGAGCTGTTTTTT,CASSPAGLAANTGELFF
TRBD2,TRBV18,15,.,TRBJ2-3,TGTGCCAGCTCACCAATCCAGCGGGGGCCAGATACGCAGTATTTT,CASSPIQRGPDTQYF
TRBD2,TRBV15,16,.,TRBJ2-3,TGTGCCACCAGCAGATCGAGCGGGGGCCGTTCAGATACGCAGTATTTT,CATSRSSGGRSDTQYF
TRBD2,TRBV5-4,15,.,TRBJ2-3,TGTGCCAGCAGCCAAGGTGTGACTAGCGGAAATACGCAGTATTTT,CASSQGVTSGNTQYF
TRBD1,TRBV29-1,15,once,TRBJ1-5,TGCAGCGCAACACTACAGGGGTTTGGCAATCAGCCCCAGCATTTT,CSATLQGFGNQPQHF
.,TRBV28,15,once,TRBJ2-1,TGTGCCAGCAGCACCTCGGGAGTGGGCTACAATGAGCAGTTCTTC,CASSTSGVGYNEQFF
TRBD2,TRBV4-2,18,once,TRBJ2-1,TGTGCCAGCAGCCCCGTGACTAGCGGGGGGGCTGGGTACAATGAGCAGTTCTTC,CASSPVTSGGAGYNEQFF
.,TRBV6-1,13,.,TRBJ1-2,TGTGCCAGCAGTGAATACAGGGTTGGAGGCTACACCTTC,CASSEYRVGGYTF
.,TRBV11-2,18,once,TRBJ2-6,TGTGCCAGCTTAAAAAGGGGGAGCGACCGCTCTGGGGCCAACGTCCTGACTTTC,CASLKRGSDRSGANVLTF
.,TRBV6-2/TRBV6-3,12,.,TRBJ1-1,TGTGCCAGCAGTTCCCTCGGCACTGAAGCTTTCTTT,CASSSLGTEAFF
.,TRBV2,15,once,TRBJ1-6,TGTGCCAGCAGTCCTCGCGGTATCTATAATTCACCCCTCCACTTT,CASSPRGIYNSPLHF
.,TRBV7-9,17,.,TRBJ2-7,TGTGCCAGCAGCTTCTATCTTGCGCAGGGGGGCTCCTACGAGCAGTACTTC,CASSFYLAQGGSYEQYF
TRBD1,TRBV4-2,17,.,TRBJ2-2,TGTGCCAGCAGCCAAGTCAGACAGGGTGGTAACACCGGGGAGCTGTTTTTT,CASSQVRQGGNTGELFF
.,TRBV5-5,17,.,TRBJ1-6,TGTGCCAGCAGCTTGGACCCCTCAGGGCGGGGGGATTCACCCCTCCACTTT,CASSLDPSGRGDSPLHF
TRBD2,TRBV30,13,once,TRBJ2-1,TGTGCCTGGAGTGAGGGACTAGCGCATGAGCAGTTCTTC,CAWSEGLAHEQFF
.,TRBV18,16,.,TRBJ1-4,TGTGCCAGCTCACCTCCCTCACACAGAACTAATGAAAAACTGTTTTTT,CASSPPSHRTNEKLFF
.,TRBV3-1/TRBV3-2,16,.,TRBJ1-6,TGTGCCAGCAGCCGAGTACAGGCAAAGAAGAATTCACCCCTCCACTTT,CASSRVQAKKNSPLHF
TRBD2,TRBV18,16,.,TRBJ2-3,TGTGCCAGCTCACCACGGACGGGGGGAAATACAGATACGCAGTATTTT,CASSPRTGGNTDTQYF
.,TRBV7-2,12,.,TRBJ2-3,TGTGCCAGCAGCTTAGCGGGGGACACAAAGTATTTT,CASSLAGDTKYF
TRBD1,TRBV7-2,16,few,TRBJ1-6,TGTGCCAGCAGCCCATCCCGGGACAGGGTTAATTCACCCCTCCACTTT,CASSPSRDRVNSPLHF
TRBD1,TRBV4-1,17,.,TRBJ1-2,TGCGCCAGCAGCCATCCGGGACAGGGCCCGACCTACGAGGGCTACACCTTC,CASSHPGQGPTYEGYTF
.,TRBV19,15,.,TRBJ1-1,TGTGCCATCTACAGGGTATCCCTCGGGAACACTGAAGCTTTCTTT,CAIYRVSLGNTEAFF
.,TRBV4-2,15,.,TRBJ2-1,TGTGCCAGCAGCCAAGATCGGAACACTAACAATGAGCAGTTCTTC,CASSQDRNTNNEQFF
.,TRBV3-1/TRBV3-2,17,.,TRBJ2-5,TGTGCCAGCAGCCAAGGGGTTGGTGTACGGGGACAAGAGACCCAGTACTTC,CASSQGVGVRGQETQYF
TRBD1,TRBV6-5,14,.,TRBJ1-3,TGTGCCAGCCCCGGACAGGGGGCTATATTAACCATATATTTT,CASPGQGAILTIYF
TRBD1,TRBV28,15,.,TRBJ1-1,TGTGCCAGCAGTTCCTCCGGGACAGGGGGAACTGAAGCTTTCTTT,CASSSSGTGGTEAFF